This T cell receptor (beta chain) was captured by sequencing in a study of regulatory T cells in long-lasting Graves disease. Notes on the study in general: Persistent Graves' cases showed lower TCR diversity than newly diagnosed cases. Segments TRBV28, TRBJ1-2 and TRBJ2-5 showed preferential usage in persistent disease.

Building the TCR beta libraries relied on iRepertoire HTBI primers, and CDR3 regions underwent Arm-PCR. TCRdb re-derived calls from the multiplex PCR reads in MiXCR, one entry per CDR3 protein. The profile shows a few hundred thousand distinct CDR3 sequences, about 20% of them singletons. The CDR3 runs to 14 residues. Between the trimmed V and J ends, which lost 5 bases and 0 bases, there was a span of 13 bases. Germline V gene sequence: CDR1 DFQATT, CDR2 SNEGSKA (reference sequence). Regarding this clonotype: What it binds is unknown.

Sample time point: persistent/refractory GD, antithyroid drugs over 5 years with positive TRAb. TCR sequences were obtained from RNA taken from PBMCs. It was American Thyroid Association guidelines that determined Graves' disease diagnosis. From each patient, roughly 9 milliliters of peripheral blood was drawn and collected into an EDTA anticoagulant tube. Sequencing used peripheral blood mononuclear cells (PBMCs), obtained when the disease was refractory, from a patient treated with antithyroid drugs. The V gene is TRBV20-1, the J gene TRBJ1-1; no reliable D call. The TCR originated in a female donor with Graves disease. The CDR3 nucleotides are TGCAGTGCTTTTAAATTGGAAATGAACACTGAAGCTTTCTTT. Its protein product is CSAFKLEMNTEAFF.